This T cell receptor (gamma chain) was recorded in a study of gamma delta lymphoproliferative disorders and STAT genes (dated by TCRdb to between 2017 and 2018). About the study as a whole: The LymphoTrack Dx TCRG Assay was used to prepare gamma-chain libraries from at least 50 ng of genomic DNA. Since no corresponding Invivoscribe delta assay was available, delta-chain libraries were prepared following the standard operating procedure of the EuroClonality-NGS working group. The study profiled TCR gamma and delta CDR3 repertoires by deep sequencing in Tgammadelta lymphoproliferative disease patients and healthy controls, within a larger immunophenotypic and STAT-mutation study. To confirm the results, all delta-chain samples and two gamma-chain samples were sequenced a second time. Results and caveats for the whole study, not just this receptor: According to the authors, NGS specificity may be reduced at low frequencies, so whether leukemic clones are public or private needs confirmation. Control T cells were likely spread across varied maturation stages, whereas leukemic cells were skewed toward terminal effectors, which potentially limits comparisons between patients and controls. When whole repertoires were clustered, gamma repertoires from patients formed a group apart from those of healthy controls, but delta repertoires showed no separation between the groups. Almost every major gamma and delta clonotype in patients was public, meaning shared with at least one healthy donor, and only a couple of gamma clonotypes were private to disease.

By how much of the sample it makes up, this clone is large (0.1 to 1%). There is no known antigen for this receptor. No much larger clone exists at a distance of one base, and base qualities are not known. The CDR3 measures 11 amino acids from cysteine to phenylalanine. The entry retains the CDR3 DNA only, 33 bases that are in frame from base 1. Germline trimming amounts to 8 bases on V and 2 bases on J, with 1 as the count of junction bases outside the gene matches. Both library preparation methods relied on multiplex PCR with primers aimed at conserved V and J regions of the TCR genes. After purification and pooling, the amplicons were sequenced on an Illumina MiSeq platform. Concerning the study's data processing: V(D)J alignment, clonotype assembly and translation were handled by MiXCR, while functionality assessment and CDR3 repertoire analyses were done with VDJtools. CDR3 was defined per IMGT, and analyses were restricted to productive sequences using functional genes, excluding ORF genes and pseudogenes. A custom Python script was used to search all patients and controls for identical amino acid CDR3s of major clonotypes (frequency >=5%). A one-sided non-parametric Wilcoxon test was used to compare clonotype frequencies between patients and controls. TCRdb reprocessed the public reads with the caller CATT; rows with the same DNA were merged afterwards. TCRdb, rather than the study authors, made the V and J calls. The sample table contains 1,000 or so gamma-chain clones; only one count was recorded for 15% of them. The ten largest clonotypes hold 17% of the sample.

TCR sequencing was performed on genomic DNA from peripheral blood mononuclear cells isolated from patients and controls. The control group consisted of about 23 healthy adult blood donors (median age approximately 64 years; about twelve males and about 11 females) who were matched to the patients for age and sex. The origin of this receptor is a human donor in good health. The rearranged segments are TRGV10 and TRGJ1 or TRGJ2. In the absence of a J gene in TCRdb, the DNA was matched to germline to assign it here. TRGV10 is marked as an open reading frame, function uncertain. Sample: blood. The nucleotide sequence reads TGTGCTGCGTGGGATTATTATAAGAAACTCTTT. Its protein is CAAWDYYKKLF.